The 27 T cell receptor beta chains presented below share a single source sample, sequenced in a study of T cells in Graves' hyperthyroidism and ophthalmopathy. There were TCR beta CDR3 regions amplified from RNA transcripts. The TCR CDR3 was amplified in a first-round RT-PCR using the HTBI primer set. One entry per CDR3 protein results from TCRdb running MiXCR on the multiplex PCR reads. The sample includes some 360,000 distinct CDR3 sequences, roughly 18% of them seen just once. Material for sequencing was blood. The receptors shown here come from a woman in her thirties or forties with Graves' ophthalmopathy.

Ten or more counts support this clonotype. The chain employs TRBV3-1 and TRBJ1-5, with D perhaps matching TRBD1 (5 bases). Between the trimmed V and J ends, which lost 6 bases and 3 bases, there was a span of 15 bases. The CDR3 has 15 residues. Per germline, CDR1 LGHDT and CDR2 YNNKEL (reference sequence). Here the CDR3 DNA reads TGTGCCAGCAGTCGCAACCGGGACCCCAATCAGCCCCAGCATTTT. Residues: CASSRNRDPNQPQHF.

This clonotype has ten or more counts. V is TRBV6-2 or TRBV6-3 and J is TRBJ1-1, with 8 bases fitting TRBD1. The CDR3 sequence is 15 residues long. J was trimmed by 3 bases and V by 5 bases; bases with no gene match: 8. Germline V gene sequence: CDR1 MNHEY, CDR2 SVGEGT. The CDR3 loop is CASSHREDRDTEAFF. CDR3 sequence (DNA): TGTGCCAGCAGTCACAGGGAGGACAGGGACACTGAAGCTTTCTTT.

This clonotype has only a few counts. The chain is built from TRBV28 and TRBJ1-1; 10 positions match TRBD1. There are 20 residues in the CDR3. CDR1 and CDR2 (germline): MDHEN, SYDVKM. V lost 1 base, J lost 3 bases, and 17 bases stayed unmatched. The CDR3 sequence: CASSLLLRWDRDRGYTEAFF. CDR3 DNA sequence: TGTGCCAGCAGTTTATTACTGCGCTGGGACCGGGACAGGGGCTACACTGAAGCTTTCTTT.

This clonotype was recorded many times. The CDR3 spells CASSLDGLAGVRETQYF. The CDR3, as DNA: TGCGCCAGCAGCTTGGATGGGCTAGCGGGAGTGCGAGAGACCCAGTACTTC. The chain links TRBV5-1 to TRBJ2-5, with 10 bases fitting TRBD2. Per germline, CDR1 SGHRS and CDR2 YFSETQ. The CDR3 is 17 amino acids. V lost 0 bases, J lost 4 bases, and 9 bases stayed unmatched.

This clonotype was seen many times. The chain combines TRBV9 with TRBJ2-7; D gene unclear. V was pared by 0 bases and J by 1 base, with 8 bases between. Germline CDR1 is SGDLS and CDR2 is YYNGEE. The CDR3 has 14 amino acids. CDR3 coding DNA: TGTGCCAGCAGCGTAGGCCCGGGTTCCTACGAGCAGTACTTC. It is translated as CASSVGPGSYEQYF.

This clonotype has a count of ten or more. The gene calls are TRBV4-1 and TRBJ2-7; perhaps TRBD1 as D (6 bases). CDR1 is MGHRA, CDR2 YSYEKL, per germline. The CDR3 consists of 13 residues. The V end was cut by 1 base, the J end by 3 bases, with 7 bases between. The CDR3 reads CASSQGQDYEQYF. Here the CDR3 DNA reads TGCGCCAGCAGCCAAGGACAGGACTACGAGCAGTACTTC.

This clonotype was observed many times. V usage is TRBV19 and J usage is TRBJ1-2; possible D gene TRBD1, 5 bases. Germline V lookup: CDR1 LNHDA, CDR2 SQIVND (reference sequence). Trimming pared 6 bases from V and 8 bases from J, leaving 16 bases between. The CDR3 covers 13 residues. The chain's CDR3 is CASSPTGDRGYTF. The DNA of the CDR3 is TGTGCCAGTAGCCCGACGGGGGACCGGGGCTACACCTTC. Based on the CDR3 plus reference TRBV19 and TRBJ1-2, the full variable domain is DGGITQSPKYLFRKEGQNVTLSCEQNLNHDAMYWYRQDPGQGLRLIYYSQIVNDFQKGDIAEGYSVSREKKESFPLTVTSAQKNPTAFYLCASSPTGDRGYTFGSGTRLTVV.

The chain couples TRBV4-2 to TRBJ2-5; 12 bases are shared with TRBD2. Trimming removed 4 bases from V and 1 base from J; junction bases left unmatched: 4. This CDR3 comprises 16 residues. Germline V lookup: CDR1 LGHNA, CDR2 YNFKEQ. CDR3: CASSPRTSGTQETQYF. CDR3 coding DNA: TGTGCCAGCAGCCCGAGGACTAGCGGGACCCAAGAGACCCAGTACTTC.

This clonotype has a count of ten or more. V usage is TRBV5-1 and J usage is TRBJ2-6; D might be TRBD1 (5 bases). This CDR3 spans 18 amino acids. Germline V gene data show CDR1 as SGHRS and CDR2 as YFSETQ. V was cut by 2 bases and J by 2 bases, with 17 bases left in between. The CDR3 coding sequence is TGCGCCAGCAGCTTTGTTTTGAGGACACAGGCTGGGGCCAACGTCCTGACTTTC. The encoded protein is CASSFVLRTQAGANVLTF.

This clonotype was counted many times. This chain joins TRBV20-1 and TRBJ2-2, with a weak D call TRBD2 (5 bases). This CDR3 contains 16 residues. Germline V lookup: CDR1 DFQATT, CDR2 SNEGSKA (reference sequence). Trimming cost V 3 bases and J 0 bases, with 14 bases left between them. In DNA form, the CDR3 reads TGCAGTGCTAGTCTAATTGGACTCCCGAACACCGGGGAGCTGTTTTTT. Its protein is CSASLIGLPNTGELFF.

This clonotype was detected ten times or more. The CDR3 bases are TGTGCCAGCGGTCGGGCCAGCCCCAACTATGGCTACACCTTC. It yields the protein CASGRASPNYGYTF. The chain carries TRBV6-1 and TRBJ1-2; unclear D gene. V lost 8 bases to trimming and J lost 2 bases, with 15 bases between them. Looked up from germline, CDR1 is MNHNS and CDR2 is SASEGT. This CDR3 is 14 amino acids long.

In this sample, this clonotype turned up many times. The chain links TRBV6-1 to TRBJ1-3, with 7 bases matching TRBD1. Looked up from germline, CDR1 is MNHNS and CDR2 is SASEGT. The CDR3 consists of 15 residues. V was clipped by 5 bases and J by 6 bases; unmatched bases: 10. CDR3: CASSQGGLRENTIYF. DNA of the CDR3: TGTGCCAGCAGTCAAGGGGGCTTACGGGAAAACACCATATATTTT.

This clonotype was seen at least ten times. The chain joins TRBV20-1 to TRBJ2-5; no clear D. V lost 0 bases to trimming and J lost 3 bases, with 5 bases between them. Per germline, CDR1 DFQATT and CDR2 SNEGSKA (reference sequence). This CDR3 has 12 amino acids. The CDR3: CSAREWKETQYF. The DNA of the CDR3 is TGCAGTGCTAGAGAGTGGAAAGAGACCCAGTACTTC.

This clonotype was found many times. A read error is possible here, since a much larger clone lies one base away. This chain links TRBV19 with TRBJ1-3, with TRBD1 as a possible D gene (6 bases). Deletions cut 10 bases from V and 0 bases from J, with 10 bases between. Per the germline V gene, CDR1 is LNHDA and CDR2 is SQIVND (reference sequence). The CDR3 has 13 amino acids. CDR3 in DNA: TGTGCCACCGGACAGTCCTCTGGAAACACCATATATTTT. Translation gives CATGQSSGNTIYF.

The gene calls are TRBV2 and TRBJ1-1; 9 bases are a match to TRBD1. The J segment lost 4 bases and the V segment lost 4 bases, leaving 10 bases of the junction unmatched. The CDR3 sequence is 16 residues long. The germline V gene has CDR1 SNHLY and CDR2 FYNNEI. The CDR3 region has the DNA TGTGCCAGCAGTGGCCCGGGACAGGGAACAATCACTGAAGCTTTCTTT. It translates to CASSGPGQGTITEAFF.

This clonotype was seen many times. The CDR3, as DNA: TGTGCCAGCAGTTACACCCGGACAGGGTGGGATGGCTACACCTTC. Residues: CASSYTRTGWDGYTF. The V and J genes are TRBV6-2 or TRBV6-3 and TRBJ1-2; 8 bases line up with TRBD1. The germline V gene encodes CDR1 MNHEY and CDR2 SVGEGT. The CDR3 runs 15 residues. The ends lost 2 bases at V and 6 bases at J; junction bases unmatched: 8.

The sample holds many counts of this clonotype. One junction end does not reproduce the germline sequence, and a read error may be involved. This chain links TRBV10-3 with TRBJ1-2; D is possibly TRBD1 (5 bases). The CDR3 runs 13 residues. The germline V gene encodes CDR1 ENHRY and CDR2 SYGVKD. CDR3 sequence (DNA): TGTGCCATCAGTGAGTCGCAAGCGGACATTTTATACTTC. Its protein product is CAISESQADILYF.

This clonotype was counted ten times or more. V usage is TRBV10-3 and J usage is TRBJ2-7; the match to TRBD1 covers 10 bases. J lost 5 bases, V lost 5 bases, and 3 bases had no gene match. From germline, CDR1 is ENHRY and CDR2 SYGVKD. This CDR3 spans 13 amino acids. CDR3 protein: CAISRGTGDEQYF. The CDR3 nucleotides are TGTGCCATCAGTCGGGGGACAGGGGACGAGCAGTACTTC.

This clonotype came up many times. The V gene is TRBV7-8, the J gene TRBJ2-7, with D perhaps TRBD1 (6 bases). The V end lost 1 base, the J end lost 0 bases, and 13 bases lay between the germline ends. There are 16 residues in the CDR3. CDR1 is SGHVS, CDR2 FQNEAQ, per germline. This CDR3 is CASSLEQGPSSYEQYF. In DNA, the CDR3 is TGTGCCAGCAGCTTAGAACAGGGTCCGAGCTCCTACGAGCAGTACTTC.

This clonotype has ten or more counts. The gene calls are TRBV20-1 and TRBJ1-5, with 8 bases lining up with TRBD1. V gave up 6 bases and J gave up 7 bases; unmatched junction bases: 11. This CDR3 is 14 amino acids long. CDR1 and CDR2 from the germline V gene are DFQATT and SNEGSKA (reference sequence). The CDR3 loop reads CSALRTGQEQPQHF. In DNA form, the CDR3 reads TGCAGTGCCCTACGGACAGGGCAGGAGCAGCCCCAGCATTTT.

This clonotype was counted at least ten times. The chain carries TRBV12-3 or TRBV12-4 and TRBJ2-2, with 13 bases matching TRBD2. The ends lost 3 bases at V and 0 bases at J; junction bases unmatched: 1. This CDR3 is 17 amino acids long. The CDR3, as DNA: TGTGCCAGCAGTTTGACTAGCGGGAGGCCGAACACCGGGGAGCTGTTTTTT. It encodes CASSLTSGRPNTGELFF.

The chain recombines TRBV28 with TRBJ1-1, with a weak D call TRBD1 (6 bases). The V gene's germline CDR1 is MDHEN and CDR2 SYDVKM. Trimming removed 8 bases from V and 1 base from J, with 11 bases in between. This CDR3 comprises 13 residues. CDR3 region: CASDRTANTEAFF. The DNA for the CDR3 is TGTGCCAGCGATAGGACAGCGAACACTGAAGCTTTCTTT.

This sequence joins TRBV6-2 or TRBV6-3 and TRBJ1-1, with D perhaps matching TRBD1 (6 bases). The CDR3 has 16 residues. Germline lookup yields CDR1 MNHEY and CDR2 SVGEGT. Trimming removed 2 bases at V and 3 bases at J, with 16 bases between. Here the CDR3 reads CASSYGDGGGHTEAFF. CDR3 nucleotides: TGTGCCAGCAGTTACGGCGACGGAGGGGGGCACACTGAAGCTTTCTTT.

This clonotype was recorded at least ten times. The CDR3 DNA reads TGTGCCAGCAGTCCACACAGGGATGGCTACACCTTC. This encodes CASSPHRDGYTF. This chain uses TRBV28 with TRBJ1-2; tentative D call: TRBD1 (6 bases). CDR3 length equals 12 residues. CDR1 MDHEN and CDR2 SYDVKM come from the germline V gene. Trimming stripped 5 bases from V and 6 bases from J, with 10 bases between.

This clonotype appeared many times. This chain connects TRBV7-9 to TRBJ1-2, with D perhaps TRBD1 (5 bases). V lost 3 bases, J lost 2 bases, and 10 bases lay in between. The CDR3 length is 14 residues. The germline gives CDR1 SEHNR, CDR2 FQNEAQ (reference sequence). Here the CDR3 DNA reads TGTGCCAGCAGCTTGACAGACGGAAACTATGGCTACACCTTC. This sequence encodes CASSLTDGNYGYTF.

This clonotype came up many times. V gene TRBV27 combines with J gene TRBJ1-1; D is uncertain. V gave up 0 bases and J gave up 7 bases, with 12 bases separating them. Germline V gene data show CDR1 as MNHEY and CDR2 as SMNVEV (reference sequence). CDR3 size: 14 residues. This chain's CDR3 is CASSLSREGGEAFF. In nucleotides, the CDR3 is TGTGCCAGCAGTTTATCGCGAGAGGGCGGTGAAGCTTTCTTT.

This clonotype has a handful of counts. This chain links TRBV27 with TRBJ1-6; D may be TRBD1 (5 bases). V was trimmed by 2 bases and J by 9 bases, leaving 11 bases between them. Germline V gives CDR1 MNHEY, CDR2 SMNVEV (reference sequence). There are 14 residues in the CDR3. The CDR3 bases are TGTGCCAGCAGTTTACCAGGGATAGGTTCACCCCTCCACTTT. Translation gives CASSLPGIGSPLHF.